This entry lists 14 T cell receptor beta chains sequenced from one sample in a study of post-analysis software for immune sequencing data. Study-level points and caveats: Five or six TRBV segments, TRBV5-6, TRBV5-1 and TRBV20-1 among them, were found more frequent in patients than controls.

Unique molecular identifiers had been added to the TCR beta cDNA libraries. Each CDR3 protein is one row after TCRdb ran MiXCR on the PCR reads. The table shows hundreds of thousands of distinct CDR3 sequences, with roughly 30% occurring only once. No antigen has been assigned to these receptors. Input material: blood. The origin of the receptors is a girl between 5 and 17 years old with multiple sclerosis.

The chain has TRBV5-6 and TRBJ1-1; maybe TRBD1 (5 bases). The germline V gene has CDR1 SGHDT and CDR2 YYEEEE. The CDR3 consists of 14 residues. V was trimmed by 2 bases and J by 7 bases, leaving 15 bases between them. DNA of the CDR3: TGTGCCAGCAGCTTAGCGGGGACTTCCGTTGAAGCTTTCTTT. It specifies CASSLAGTSVEAFF.

On this clonotype: Lacking the conserved final phenylalanine or tryptophan, this CDR3 likely reflects a read error. V gene TRBV6-1 combines with J gene TRBJ1-5; D is uncertain. Trimming took off 0 bases at V and 2 bases at J, with 14 bases between the two ends. The CDR3 extends over 17 amino acids. Germline V gives CDR1 MNHNS, CDR2 SASEGT. The CDR3 loop reads CASSEARRAAGNQPQHV. The DNA for the CDR3 is TGTGCCAGCAGTGAAGCGCGTAGGGCAGCGGGCAATCAGCCCCAGCATGTT.

The chain has TRBV6-5 and TRBJ1-4, with D possibly being TRBD1 (6 bases). V was trimmed by 5 bases and J by 8 bases, leaving 15 bases between them. The CDR3 extends over 14 amino acids. CDR1 and CDR2 from the germline V gene are MNHEY and SVGAGI. In nucleotides, the CDR3 is TGTGCCAGCAGTGAAACAGGGTTGAGCGAAAAACTGTTTTTT. Protein sequence: CASSETGLSEKLFF.

This clonotype has a handful of counts. The chain is built from TRBV27 and TRBJ2-7; TRBD2 matches at 11 bases. Germline trimming cut 3 bases from V and 7 bases from J; bases unmatched to any gene: 2. The CDR3 extends over 13 amino acids. The V gene's germline CDR1 is MNHEY and CDR2 SMNVEV (reference sequence). CDR3 amino acids: CASSFGTSGEQYF. For the CDR3, the DNA is TGTGCCAGCAGTTTCGGGACTAGCGGTGAGCAGTACTTC.

The sample holds a few counts of this clonotype. The chain uses TRBV6-5 and TRBJ2-3, with 8 bases aligning to TRBD2. The germline gives CDR1 MNHEY, CDR2 SVGAGI. V lost 3 bases and J lost 0; bases outside the gene matches: 14. The CDR3 spans 19 residues. The CDR3 sequence is CASSYSASGSPISTDTQYF. In DNA, the CDR3 is TGTGCCAGCAGTTATTCCGCCAGCGGGAGCCCAATTAGCACAGATACGCAGTATTTT.

This clonotype was observed a few times. DNA for the CDR3: TGTGCCAGCAGCCCCTTGGACAGAACCACAGATACGCAGTATTTT. The encoded protein is CASSPLDRTTDTQYF. The rearrangement links TRBV28 to TRBJ2-3, with D perhaps matching TRBD1 (6 bases). Trimming took off 6 bases at V and 2 bases at J, with 15 bases between the two ends. The germline gives CDR1 MDHEN, CDR2 SYDVKM. The length of the CDR3 is 15 residues.

The chain has TRBV28 and TRBJ2-3; D is possibly TRBD1 (6 bases). This CDR3 comprises 15 residues. V lost 5 bases, J lost 0 bases, and 12 bases lay in between. Germline V gives CDR1 MDHEN, CDR2 SYDVKM. CDR3 coding DNA: TGTGCCAGCAGTGACTACAGGGACAGCACAGATACGCAGTATTTT. It encodes CASSDYRDSTDTQYF.

The CDR3 spells CSSRQVYEQYF. The CDR3 nucleotides read TGCAGCTCAAGGCAGGTCTACGAGCAGTACTTC. This chain links TRBV20-1 with TRBJ2-7; D unclear. The CDR3 runs 11 residues. Per germline, CDR1 DFQATT and CDR2 SNEGSKA (reference sequence).

This clonotype was seen a handful of times. This chain's CDR3 is CASSLGDRLAGALTYEQYF. Written as DNA, the CDR3 is TGTGCCAGCAGCTTAGGGGATAGACTAGCGGGAGCCCTGACCTACGAGCAGTACTTC. This chain connects TRBV7-2 to TRBJ2-7; TRBD2 matches 12 bases. Germline CDR1 SGHTA, CDR2 FQGNSA. With V trimmed by 1 base and J by 2 bases, 12 bases remained unmatched. This CDR3 region has 19 residues.

The chain joins TRBV6-6 to TRBJ2-5; the D is unclear. Deletions cut 5 bases from V and 5 bases from J, with 9 bases between. Looked up from germline, CDR1 is MNHNY and CDR2 is SVGAGI (reference sequence). This CDR3 contains 12 residues. The chain's CDR3 is CASSPVRETQYF. The CDR3 nucleotides read TGTGCCAGCAGTCCCGTCCGGGAGACCCAGTACTTC.

There are a few counts of this clonotype. The chain is built from TRBV7-2 and TRBJ1-3; a possible D gene is TRBD1 (6 bases). There are 14 residues in the CDR3. Germline loops: CDR1 SGHTA, CDR2 FQGNSA. The V gene lost 7 bases and the J gene lost 4 bases, with 14 bases spanning the gap. CDR3 coding DNA: TGTGCCAGCATCCGAGGGGGAGGCGGAAACACCATATATTTT. Protein sequence: CASIRGGGGNTIYF.

This clonotype appeared a few times. The chain has TRBV4-2 and TRBJ1-5, with 10 bases that match TRBD1. The CDR3 loop spans 15 amino acids. Germline loops: CDR1 LGHNA, CDR2 YNFKEQ. V trimming: 0 bases; J trimming: 8 bases; junction bases outside the gene matches: 4. This CDR3 reads CASSQEGQGLKPQHF. The DNA of the CDR3 is TGTGCCAGCAGCCAAGAGGGACAGGGGTTAAAGCCCCAGCATTTT.

The V gene is TRBV20-1, the J gene TRBJ1-2; weak D call: TRBD1 (5 bases). This CDR3 comprises 15 residues. V was shortened by 0 bases and J by 7 bases, with 18 bases between the two germline ends. The germline V gene has CDR1 DFQATT and CDR2 SNEGSKA (reference sequence). The CDR3 is CSARELWGLGAGYTF. DNA of the CDR3: TGCAGTGCTAGAGAACTTTGGGGCTTGGGTGCTGGCTACACCTTC.

This clonotype was recorded a few times. The V and J genes are TRBV7-2 and TRBJ1-4; a possible D gene is TRBD1 (5 bases). CDR1 is SGHTA, CDR2 FQGNSA, per germline. There are 18 residues in the CDR3. Trimming removed 1 base from V and 14 bases from J, with 29 bases in between. The CDR3 DNA sequence: TGTGCCAGCAGCTTAGGAGTATATTCGGAAGCGAGACTGGGGGGGCTGTTTTTT. Its protein product is CASSLGVYSEARLGGLFF.